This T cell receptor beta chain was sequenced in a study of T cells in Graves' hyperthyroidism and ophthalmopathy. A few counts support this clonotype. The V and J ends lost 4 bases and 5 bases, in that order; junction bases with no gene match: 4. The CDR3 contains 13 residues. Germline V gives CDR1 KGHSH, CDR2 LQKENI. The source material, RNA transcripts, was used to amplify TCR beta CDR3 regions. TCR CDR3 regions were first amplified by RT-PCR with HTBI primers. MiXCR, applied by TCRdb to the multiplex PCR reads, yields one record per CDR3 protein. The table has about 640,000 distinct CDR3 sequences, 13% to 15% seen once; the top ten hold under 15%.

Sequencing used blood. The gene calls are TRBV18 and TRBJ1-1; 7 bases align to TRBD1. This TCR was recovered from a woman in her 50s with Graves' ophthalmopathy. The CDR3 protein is CASSLLTGTEAFF. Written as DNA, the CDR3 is TGTGCCAGCTCACTCTTGACAGGGACTGAAGCTTTCTTT.